The 6 T cell receptor beta chains given below trace back to one sample, sequenced in a study of T-cell memory formation after mild COVID-19. A single record per CDR3 protein comes from TCRdb applying MiXCR to the 5' RACE reads. This sample carries 110,000 or so distinct CDR3 sequences, 22% of them seen once, and the ten largest clones take about 38%. Sequenced input: PBMCs or a T cell subset sorted from them (not recorded which). These receptors all stem from a man aged 18-30 years who had mild COVID-19 (a few samples of this study predate the infection). Cell type and time point are not known.

This clonotype was recorded at least ten times. The V gene is TRBV7-6, the J gene TRBJ2-2, with D perhaps TRBD1 (6 bases). This CDR3 has 15 residues. Trimming cost V 0 bases and J 6 bases, with 11 bases left between them. CDR1 is SGHVS and CDR2 is FNYEAQ in the germline V gene. CDR3 nucleotides: TGTGCCAGCAGCTTAGCTACAGGGCCCGCCGGGGAGCTGTTTTTT. This codes for CASSLATGPAGELFF.

This clonotype was detected a few times. The rearrangement uses TRBV7-2 and TRBJ2-3; 10 bases agree with TRBD2. V trimming: 1 base; J trimming: 10 bases; junction bases outside the gene matches: 8. This CDR3 comprises 15 residues. CDR1 is SGHTA and CDR2 is FQGNSA in the germline V gene. CDR3 protein: CASSLDRLAGESQYF. CDR3 DNA sequence: TGTGCCAGCAGCTTAGATCGTCTAGCGGGGGAATCGCAGTATTTT.

V gene TRBV5-1 combines with J gene TRBJ1-3, with 8 positions matching TRBD1. CDR1 and CDR2 (germline): SGHRS, YFSETQ. The J segment lost 2 bases and the V segment lost 3 bases, leaving 4 bases of the junction unmatched. The CDR3 has 15 residues. The CDR3 coding sequence is TGCGCCAGCAGCTGGACAGGGTTGGCTGGAAACACCATATATTTT. Its translation: CASSWTGLAGNTIYF.

In this sample, this clonotype turned up a few times. The genes are TRBV6-5 and TRBJ1-1; a weak D match, TRBD1 (6 bases). The CDR3 totals 13 residues. The germline V and J ends were trimmed by 5 bases and 6 bases, with 13 bases remaining between them. The germline gives CDR1 MNHEY, CDR2 SVGAGI. This CDR3 reads CASSIGQIAEAFF. DNA for the CDR3: TGTGCCAGCAGTATAGGACAGATCGCTGAAGCTTTCTTT.

This clonotype was found a few times. The genes are TRBV7-9 and TRBJ1-2, with D possibly being TRBD1 (5 bases). Trimming pared 5 bases from V and 5 bases from J, leaving 18 bases between. Germline V lookup: CDR1 SEHNR, CDR2 FQNEAQ (reference sequence). CDR3 length: 15 amino acids. The CDR3, as DNA: TGTGCCAGCAGCCCCGGGACCCACAAACCGTATGGCTACACCTTC. Amino acids: CASSPGTHKPYGYTF.

The gene calls are TRBV15 and TRBJ2-3; unclear D gene. V dropped 0 bases and J dropped 2 bases, with 6 bases sitting between them. CDR1 is LNHNV and CDR2 is YYDKDF in the germline V gene (reference sequence). This CDR3 spans 14 amino acids. Written as DNA, the CDR3 is TGTGCCACCAGCAGAGAAGGCGCCACAGATACGCAGTATTTT. Amino acid sequence: CATSREGATDTQYF.